What follows are 18 T cell receptor beta chains derived from one specimen sequenced in a study of radiotherapy plus CTLA-4 blockade in lung cancer. Measured with immunoSEQ multiplex PCR; TCRdb has only the in-frame clones, and not every one. Here the sample spans over 50,000 clones, roughly 80% being singletons. Sequencing used peripheral blood, obtained from a patient treated with radiotherapy plus ipilimumab. Receptors were obtained from a human donor with non-small cell lung cancer who had a partial response to radiotherapy plus ipilimumab.

This clone was counted a single time. V is TRBV18 and J is TRBJ2-2, with 10 bases aligning to TRBD1. Trimming at V came to 5 bases and at J to 0 bases, leaving 3 bases not matched to a gene. The CDR3 loop spans 16 amino acids. CDR1 and CDR2 (germline): KGHSH, LQKENI. CDR3 in DNA: TGTGCCAGCTCAAGGGGGACAGGGGCGAACACCGGGGAGCTGTTTTTT. This sequence encodes CASSRGTGANTGELFF.

This chain joins TRBV7-9 and TRBJ2-7; TRBD1 is a possible D gene (6 bases). The CDR3 spans 14 residues. The V and J ends lost 5 bases and 4 bases respectively, with 15 bases between them. The germline gives CDR1 SEHNR, CDR2 FQNEAQ (reference sequence). The CDR3 region is CASSPGDTLYEQYF. The CDR3 region has the DNA TGTGCCAGCAGCCCAGGGGACACCCTGTACGAGCAGTACTTC.

J is TRBJ2-5 and V is TRBV19; tentative D call: TRBD1 (5 bases). The CDR3 has 14 amino acids. Germline loops: CDR1 LNHDA, CDR2 SQIVND (reference sequence). Trimming removed 7 bases at V and 7 bases at J, with 19 bases between. CDR3: CASKPTDPSPTQYF. The CDR3 bases are TGTGCCAGTAAACCGACAGACCCTTCTCCGACCCAGTACTTC.

This chain uses TRBV28 with TRBJ1-2; perhaps TRBD1 as D (5 bases). V was pared by 10 bases and J by 8 bases, with 14 bases between. Germline V gene sequence: CDR1 MDHEN, CDR2 SYDVKM. This CDR3 comprises 11 residues. The CDR3 region is CATGRQSGYTF. The CDR3 nucleotides are TGTGCCACCGGTAGACAGTCCGGCTACACCTTC.

The chain couples TRBV6-1 to TRBJ2-3, with TRBD1 identical over 8 bases. Germline loops: CDR1 MNHNS, CDR2 SASEGT. This CDR3 contains 14 residues. J lost 2 bases, V lost 8 bases, and 6 bases had no gene match. CDR3 amino acids: CASVRTGYTDTQYF. CDR3 nucleotide sequence: TGTGCCAGCGTCAGGACAGGGTACACAGATACGCAGTATTTT.

The J gene is TRBJ2-7, the V gene TRBV5-1, with 11 bases identical to TRBD2. From germline, CDR1 is SGHRS and CDR2 YFSETQ. The CDR3 sequence is 15 residues long. With 3 bases clipped from V and 3 bases from J, the junction kept 5 bases outside the gene matches. CDR3 protein: CASSSGTSGFYEQYF. The CDR3 DNA reads as TGCGCCAGCAGCTCCGGGACTAGCGGATTCTACGAGCAGTACTTC.

V is TRBV6-5 and J is TRBJ2-5; no definite D call. The CDR3 length is 16 residues. The V end was cut by 0 bases, the J end by 1 base, with 12 bases between. CDR1 and CDR2 (germline): MNHEY, SVGAGI. CDR3 nucleotides: TGTGCCAGCAGTTACTCATGGGCAGGAACCCAAGAGACCCAGTACTTC. Amino acid sequence: CASSYSWAGTQETQYF.

The chain links TRBV6-5 to TRBJ1-1; D is unresolved. Trimming took 6 bases from V and 1 from J, leaving 12 bases between them. In germline, CDR1 is MNHEY, CDR2 SVGAGI. The CDR3 covers 14 residues. CDR3 coding DNA: TGTGCCAGCAGCCCCATGGGCTCGAACACTGAAGCTTTCTTT. Translation: CASSPMGSNTEAFF.

This clone was observed a handful of times. This chain uses TRBV5-1 with TRBJ1-6, with 9 bases aligning to TRBD1. Germline V CDR1 and CDR2: SGHRS, YFSETQ. The CDR3 covers 16 residues. V trimming: 0 bases; J trimming: 6 bases; junction bases outside the gene matches: 4. The DNA of the CDR3 is TGCGCCAGCAGCTTGGAACAGGGGGCGCCTAATTCACCCCTCCACTTT. Translation gives CASSLEQGAPNSPLHF.

The chain links TRBV5-6 to TRBJ2-5; 10 bases are a match to TRBD1. The J call may be faulty, since TRBJ2-7 better matches the DNA end. Germline values: CDR1 SGHDT, CDR2 YYEEEE. There are 17 residues in the CDR3. This CDR3 reads CASSSVIGTGAVYEQYF. CDR3 nucleotide sequence: TGTGCCAGCAGTTCCGTAATCGGGACAGGGGCCGTCTACGAGCAGTACTTC.

V is TRBV4-2 and J is TRBJ2-7, with D tentatively TRBD2 (5 bases). This CDR3 has 15 residues. Germline loops: CDR1 LGHNA, CDR2 YNFKEQ. V dropped 1 base and J dropped 3 bases, with 13 bases sitting between them. The CDR3: CASSQGGKVGYEQYF. The DNA of the CDR3 is TGTGCCAGCAGCCAAGGAGGGAAGGTGGGCTACGAGCAGTACTTC.

This clone was found once. Additional DNA sequences in this sample encode the identical CDR3. The J gene is TRBJ2-3, the V gene TRBV5-1; 14 bases line up with TRBD2. Trimming took 3 bases from V and 0 from J; bases not matched to a gene: 3. The CDR3 sequence is 17 residues long. Germline assignment: CDR1 SGHRS and CDR2 YFSETQ. This chain's CDR3 is CASSSGLAGGSTDTQYF. CDR3 coding DNA: TGCGCCAGCAGCTCTGGACTAGCGGGGGGCAGCACAGATACGCAGTATTTT.

V gene TRBV5-5 combines with J gene TRBJ2-7; D uncertain. The length of the CDR3 is 17 residues. Per germline, CDR1 SGHKS and CDR2 YYEKEE (reference sequence). Trimming removed 2 bases from V and 5 bases from J, with 23 bases in between. CDR3 in DNA: TGTGCCAGCAGCTTTACAGCCCCAACACCGGCCCCCCACGAGCAGTACTTC. Translated: CASSFTAPTPAPHEQYF.

The chain employs TRBV7-3 and TRBJ2-2, with D maybe TRBD2 (6 bases). V was clipped by 5 bases and J by 3 bases, with 10 bases between them. The V gene's germline CDR1 is SGHTA and CDR2 FQGTGA. CDR3 length: 14 amino acids. CDR3 sequence reads: CASSRGSYTGELFF. The CDR3 nucleotides read TGTGCCAGCAGCCGGGGGAGTTACACCGGGGAGCTGTTTTTT. Using reference TRBV7-3 and TRBJ2-2 for the parts outside the CDR3, the full variable domain is GAGVSQTPSNKVTEKGKYVELRCDPISGHTALYWYRQSLGQGPEFLIYFQGTGAADDSGLPNDRFFAVRPEGSVSTLKIQRTERGDSAVYLCASSRGSYTGELFFGEGSRLTVL.

The chain couples TRBV2 to TRBJ1-6; D is unclear. V was shortened by 3 bases and J by 8 bases, with 5 bases between the two germline ends. The V gene's germline CDR1 is SNHLY and CDR2 FYNNEI. The CDR3 has 12 residues. The CDR3 region has the DNA TGTGCCAGCAGTGACACAGATTCACCCCTCCACTTT. This translates into CASSDTDSPLHF.

This clone was counted once. The chain links TRBV6-1 to TRBJ1-5; D gene unclear. V was trimmed by 7 bases and J by 4 bases, leaving 17 bases between them. Germline V gene data show CDR1 as MNHNS and CDR2 as SASEGT. The CDR3 is made up of 15 amino acids. The CDR3 sequence: CASTSGIQGNQPQHF. The CDR3 DNA reads as TGTGCCAGCACATCCGGGATCCAAGGTAATCAGCCCCAGCATTTT.

The chain recombines TRBV6-1 with TRBJ2-7; possibly TRBD1 for D (6 bases). This CDR3 contains 12 residues. Germline V gives CDR1 MNHNS, CDR2 SASEGT. V dropped 5 bases and J dropped 9 bases, with 14 bases sitting between them. The CDR3 DNA follows: TGTGCCAGCAGTCGAGGGGGTGGAGCGCAGTACTTC. This translates into CASSRGGGAQYF.

The rearrangement joins TRBV12-5 to TRBJ1-6; 7 nucleotides line up with TRBD1. Germline V gene lookup returns CDR1 LGHNT and CDR2 FRNRAP. With 0 bases clipped from V and 6 bases from J, the junction kept 14 bases outside the gene matches. This CDR3 has 19 amino acids. This CDR3 reads CASGLVRETGPRLNSPLHF. DNA of the CDR3: TGTGCTAGTGGTTTGGTACGAGAGACAGGGCCCAGGCTTAATTCACCCCTCCACTTT.